This TCR beta chain was obtained from a study of T-cell reconstitution after alpha-beta-depleted transplantation in children. Notes on the study in general: By one year post-transplant, T-cell counts and diversity largely arose from T cells that were newly produced.

Preparation of the TCRbeta library used unique molecular identifiers. MiXCR, run by TCRdb on the PCR reads, gives a single entry per CDR3 protein. The sample shows approximately 490,000 distinct CDR3 sequences, 8% to 11% of them seen only once. The CDR3 is 14 amino acids. V shed 4 bases and J shed 2 bases, with 11 bases lying between them. In germline, CDR1 is MGHRA, CDR2 YSYEKL. This clonotype was detected many times. Its target is not known. The sample was PBMCs, taken before TCRalphabeta/CD19-depleted stem cell transplant. V and J are TRBV4-1 and TRBJ2-5, with a possible D match to TRBD1 (6 bases). The origin of this receptor is a child aged 2-15 years with inherited bone marrow failure, due to receive a stem cell transplant. CDR3 coding DNA: TGCGCCAGCAGCCTTTTCGGACAGCAAGAGACCCAGTACTTC. This sequence encodes CASSLFGQQETQYF.